The 12 T cell receptor beta chains given below trace back to one sample, sequenced in a study of vaccination effects on CD4 cells after COVID-19. Their antigens remain unidentified. Antigen-specific CD4+ T cells were expanded with viral peptide pools in the ViraFEST assay before sequencing. The culture ran for roughly ten days, and then CD4+ T cells were isolated. The healthy vaccine recipients, who had no prior SARS-CoV-2 infection, showed negative nucleocapsid antibodies. Using immunoSEQ multiplex PCR, the repertoire was profiled, and TCRdb retains in-frame clones only, with some absent. The sample shows some 69,000 clones, approximately 79% of them seen only once. Sequencing used CD4+ T cells from PBMCs cultured with HCoV-NL63 spike peptides, obtained before COVID-19 vaccination. These receptors all stem from a human donor who received a COVID-19 vaccine.

The J gene is TRBJ1-2, the V gene TRBV19; TRBD1 might be the D (5 bases). V lost 9 bases and J lost 4, with 15 bases in between. Germline CDR1 LNHDA, CDR2 SQIVND (reference sequence). The CDR3 length is 13 residues. CDR3 region: CASHPGVSYGYTF. The CDR3 nucleotides are TGTGCCAGCCACCCGGGGGTAAGCTATGGCTACACCTTC.

The genes are TRBV18 and TRBJ2-5; TRBD1 aligns across 10 bases. Germline V CDR1 and CDR2: KGHSH, LQKENI. The length of the CDR3 is 18 residues. Unmatched junction bases numbered 9, after V lost 1 base and J lost 1 base. Here the CDR3 DNA reads TGTGCCAGCTCACCACGGCAGGGACAGGGGAGGTTCCAAGAGACCCAGTACTTC. Translating it yields CASSPRQGQGRFQETQYF. The full variable domain, its missing parts supplied by reference TRBV18 and TRBJ2-5, is NAGVMQNPRHLVRRRGQEARLRCSPMKGHSHVYWYRQLPEEGLKFMVYLQKENIIDESGMPKERFSAEFPKEGPSILRIQQVVRGDSAAYFCASSPRQGQGRFQETQYFGPGTRLLVL.

V is TRBV5-1 and J is TRBJ2-5, with D possibly being TRBD1 or TRBD2 (6 bases each). Germline V gene sequence: CDR1 SGHRS, CDR2 YFSETQ. V was pared by 1 base and J by 5 bases, with 15 bases between. CDR3 size: 15 residues. The CDR3 protein is CASSLTGAGLETQYF. CDR3 nucleotides: TGCGCCAGCAGCTTGACGGGGGCCGGGTTGGAGACCCAGTACTTC.

The rearrangement links TRBV18 to TRBJ2-1; 12 nucleotides match TRBD2. V was pared by 3 bases and J by 8 bases, with 5 bases of the junction left unmatched. Germline CDR1 reads KGHSH; CDR2 reads LQKENI. CDR3 length: 15 residues. CDR3 region: CASSPTSGGSYEQFF. DNA of the CDR3: TGTGCCAGCTCACCTACTAGCGGGGGGAGCTATGAGCAGTTCTTC.

V and J are TRBV19 and TRBJ2-5, with 7 nucleotides matching TRBD1. Germline-derived CDR1 and CDR2 are LNHDA and SQIVND (reference sequence). V gave up 4 bases and J gave up 1 base; unmatched junction bases: 0. The CDR3 spans 13 residues. The CDR3, as DNA: TGTGCCAGTAGTAGACAGGGCCAAGAGACCCAGTACTTC. Translated, it gives CASSRQGQETQYF.

This clone was detected a few times. CDR3 DNA: TGTGCCAGCAGTGAAGCTCGGGCAGCCTCCTATGGCTACACCTTC. Encoded protein: CASSEARAASYGYTF. V and J are TRBV2 and TRBJ1-2; D ambiguous. CDR1 and CDR2 from the germline V gene are SNHLY and FYNNEI. The CDR3 is 15 residues long. V dropped 0 bases and J dropped 4 bases, with 12 bases sitting between them. The full variable domain, rest sourced from reference TRBV2 and TRBJ1-2, is EPEVTQTPSHQVTQMGQEVILRCVPISNHLYFYWYRQILGQKVEFLVSFYNNEISEKSEIFDDQFSVERPDGSNFTLKIRSTKLEDSAMYFCASSEARAASYGYTFGSGTRLTVV.

CDR3 in DNA: TGCGCCAGCAGCTGGGACAGTGGCACTGAAGCTTTCTTT. Its protein product is CASSWDSGTEAFF. The chain recombines TRBV5-1 with TRBJ1-1; TRBD1 agrees at 7 bases. The trim removed 3 bases at V and 4 bases at J, leaving 3 bases unmatched. The germline V gene encodes CDR1 SGHRS and CDR2 YFSETQ. This CDR3 is 13 amino acids long. The variable domain in full, with the rest retrieved from reference TRBV5-1 and TRBJ1-1, is KAGVTQTPRYLIKTRGQQVTLSCSPISGHRSVSWYQQTPGQGLQFLFEYFSETQRNKGNFPGRFSGRQFSNSRSEMNVSTLELGDSALYLCASSWDSGTEAFFGQGTRLTVV.

This clone occurred a few times. The gene calls are TRBV6-5 and TRBJ1-6; 8 bases fit TRBD1. Germline-derived CDR1 and CDR2 are MNHEY and SVGAGI. This CDR3 contains 15 residues. V trimming: 6 bases; J trimming: 6 bases; junction bases outside the gene matches: 7. CDR3 nucleotide sequence: TGTGCCAGCAGGCAGGGGGCGCTTGTTAATTCACCCCTCCACTTT. Protein sequence: CASRQGALVNSPLHF.

This chain joins TRBV20-1 and TRBJ1-2; D gene unclear. The germline CDR1 and CDR2 sequences are DFQATT and SNEGSKA (reference sequence). This CDR3 contains 13 residues. Trimming left V 3 bases short and J 7 bases short, with 15 bases between. In DNA, the CDR3 is TGCAGTGCTAGTAGCCGGAACGGCGGTGGCTACACCTTC. Amino acid sequence: CSASSRNGGGYTF.

This clone was detected only once. This rearrangement joins TRBV19 to TRBJ2-7; TRBD1 matches 10 bases. CDR3 length: 12 residues. The germline gives CDR1 LNHDA, CDR2 SQIVND (reference sequence). CDR3 region: CANPQRGTGVRV. CDR3 coding DNA: TGTGCCAATCCACAACGAGGGACAGGGGTCAGGGTC.

The genes are TRBV28 and TRBJ1-2; D remains ambiguous. Germline lookup yields CDR1 MDHEN and CDR2 SYDVKM. This CDR3 has 14 amino acids. The germline V and J ends were trimmed by 5 bases and 8 bases, with 18 bases remaining between them. Here the CDR3 DNA reads TGTGCCAGCAGTCGTGTACAGCCTCGATTAGGCTACACCTTC. It translates to CASSRVQPRLGYTF.

This sequence joins TRBV24-1 and TRBJ1-1; D is possibly TRBD1 (5 bases). With 3 bases removed from V and 8 bases from J, the gap between germline ends came to 18 bases. CDR1 and CDR2 (germline): KGHDR, SFDVKD. There are 15 residues in the CDR3. The CDR3 nucleotides read TGTGCCACCAGTGATGCCGGGACCGCGTTAGGGGAAGCTTTCTTT. Encoded protein: CATSDAGTALGEAFF.